The 30 T cell receptor beta chains listed next were all sequenced from one sample in a study of blood T cells in healthy people across ages. For the second PCR, which ran for roughly 6 to 11 cycles, a sample-barcoded 5' primer and a J-beta primer mix were used. TCRdb passed the 5' RACE reads through MiXCR, listing each CDR3 protein once. This table has around 1.7 million distinct CDR3 sequences, roughly 27% appearing once. Sequences were obtained from blood. The receptors stem from a woman aged 30 to 39 in good health.

As to this clonotype: Being one base from a much bigger clone, this may be a read error. V and J are TRBV20-1 and TRBJ1-5; D ambiguous. In germline, CDR1 is DFQATT, CDR2 SNEGSKA (reference sequence). CDR3 length: 14 amino acids. The CDR3 region has the DNA TGCGGTGCTAGAGGTGGGGAGGAGAATCAGCCCCAGCATTTT. Protein product: CGARGGEENQPQHF.

The chain combines TRBV5-6 with TRBJ2-7; no firm D call. V gave up 4 bases and J gave up 7 bases, with 18 bases separating them. CDR3 length: 14 residues. Germline values: CDR1 SGHDT, CDR2 YYEEEE. Here the CDR3 reads CASSLRSVGREQYF. Here the CDR3 DNA reads TGTGCCAGCAGCCTTCGGTCGGTCGGGCGGGAGCAGTACTTC. Full variable domain (rest looked up from reference TRBV5-6 and TRBJ2-7): DAGVTQSPTHLIKTRGQQVTLRCSPKSGHDTVSWYQQALGQGPQFIFQYYEEEERQRGNFPDRFSGHQFPNYSSELNVNALLLGDSALYLCASSLRSVGREQYFGPGTRLTVT.

This clonotype was detected once. The chain uses TRBV10-3 and TRBJ2-1; a possible D gene is TRBD1 (6 bases). CDR1 and CDR2 (germline): ENHRY, SYGVKD. V was cut by 3 bases and J by 8 bases, with 11 bases left in between. The CDR3 is 13 amino acids. The CDR3 region has the DNA TGTGCCATCAGTGAAAGGGGGTCCGATGAGCAGTTCTTC. This codes for CAISERGSDEQFF.

This clonotype was counted only a few times. The chain carries TRBV20-1 and TRBJ1-1; 8 bases line up with TRBD1. Germline V gene data show CDR1 as DFQATT and CDR2 as SNEGSKA (reference sequence). The CDR3 is 14 residues long. V was pared by 4 bases and J by 2 bases, with 6 bases of the junction left unmatched. The chain's CDR3 is CSATHRGLNTEAFF. CDR3 sequence (DNA): TGCAGTGCTACGCACAGGGGGTTAAACACTGAAGCTTTCTTT.

This clonotype was seen a handful of times. The chain combines TRBV5-1 with TRBJ2-2; 12 bases fit TRBD1. The V and J ends lost 9 bases and 7 bases, in that order; junction bases with no gene match: 4. The CDR3 consists of 13 residues. Germline CDR1 is SGHRS and CDR2 is YFSETQ. The chain's CDR3 is CATGTGGDGELFF. CDR3 nucleotides: TGCGCCACCGGGACAGGGGGCGACGGGGAGCTGTTTTTT. Together with reference TRBV5-1 and TRBJ2-2, the CDR3 gives the full variable domain: KAGVTQTPRYLIKTRGQQVTLSCSPISGHRSVSWYQQTPGQGLQFLFEYFSETQRNKGNFPGRFSGRQFSNSRSEMNVSTLELGDSALYLCATGTGGDGELFFGEGSRLTVL.

This rearrangement joins TRBV28 to TRBJ2-1; 12 bases align to TRBD2. Trimming removed 7 bases from V and 0 bases from J; junction bases left unmatched: 10. The CDR3 contains 18 residues. Germline V lookup: CDR1 MDHEN, CDR2 SYDVKM. The CDR3 loop is CASTLASGGGSSYNEQFF. DNA for the CDR3: TGTGCCAGCACTCTAGCTAGCGGGGGGGGTAGCTCCTACAATGAGCAGTTCTTC.

Turning to this clonotype: A much larger clone is a single base away; this may be a read error. The genes are TRBV6-5 and TRBJ1-4, with TRBD1 matching 8 bases. The CDR3 has 15 amino acids. Per the germline V gene, CDR1 is MNHEY and CDR2 is SVGAGI. The CDR3 loop is CASSGTGATNEKRFF. In nucleotides, the CDR3 is TGTGCCAGCAGCGGGACAGGCGCAACTAATGAAAAACGGTTTTTT.

The chain carries TRBV4-3 and TRBJ2-7; D is possibly TRBD2 (6 bases). CDR3 size: 16 residues. V lost 4 bases and J lost 2, with 18 bases in between. The germline CDR1 and CDR2 sequences are LGHNA and YSLEER. CDR3 amino acids: CASSPAGRRFTYEQYF. The DNA for the CDR3 is TGCGCCAGCAGCCCGGCGGGGCGCAGGTTTACCTACGAGCAGTACTTC.

This clonotype was picked up a small number of times. The chain links TRBV7-9 to TRBJ2-2, with D maybe TRBD2 (7 bases). V was cut by 1 base and J by 2 bases, with 11 bases left in between. Germline V CDR1 and CDR2: SEHNR, FQNEAQ (reference sequence). This CDR3 has 16 residues. The CDR3 loop is CASSLERGGNTGELFF. In DNA form, the CDR3 reads TGTGCCAGCAGCTTAGAGCGCGGGGGCAACACCGGGGAGCTGTTTTTT.

This chain joins TRBV9 and TRBJ1-2; D might be TRBD1 (5 bases). Between the trimmed V and J ends, which lost 0 bases and 3 bases, there was a span of 12 bases. Germline values: CDR1 SGDLS, CDR2 YYNGEE. This CDR3 region has 15 residues. CDR3 in DNA: TGTGCCAGCAGCGTAGGGGAGGGACTTGACTATGGCTACACCTTC. Translated, it gives CASSVGEGLDYGYTF.

This clonotype was counted between two and nine times. The chain combines TRBV11-2 with TRBJ1-6; possibly TRBD1 for D (6 bases). The V and J ends lost 1 base and 7 bases respectively, with 14 bases between them. The length of the CDR3 is 16 residues. Per germline, CDR1 SGHAT and CDR2 FQNNGV. The CDR3 loop reads CASSLGPGGGNSPLHF. The DNA for the CDR3 is TGTGCCAGCAGCTTAGGACCGGGGGGCGGAAATTCACCCCTCCACTTT.

On this clonotype itself: It may be a read error: a sequence one base away is much more abundant. The chain carries TRBV21-1 and TRBJ2-4; TRBD1 is taken as the D call from the table, unchecked against the DNA. TRBV21-1 is labeled a pseudogene. CDR3 size: 15 residues. This CDR3 reads CASSHRDRVVNIQYF. CDR3 coding DNA: TGTGCCAGCAGTCACCGGGACAGGGTGGTGAACATTCAGTACTTC.

This clonotype occurred many times. The V gene is TRBV7-2, the J gene TRBJ2-7; D remains ambiguous. Per germline, CDR1 SGHTA and CDR2 FQGNSA. The CDR3 covers 12 residues. V was cut by 5 bases and J by 3 bases, with 8 bases left in between. In DNA, the CDR3 is TGTGCCAGCAGCCCGGCAAACTACGAGCAGTACTTC. This sequence encodes CASSPANYEQYF.

This clonotype was picked up one time. The chain employs TRBV5-5 and TRBJ2-2; D may be TRBD2 (5 bases). The CDR3 has 16 amino acids. Germline loops: CDR1 SGHKS, CDR2 YYEKEE (reference sequence). Trimming removed 4 bases from V and 4 bases from J, with 17 bases in between. The CDR3 loop reads CASSKARGPGTGELFF. In nucleotides, the CDR3 is TGTGCCAGCAGCAAAGCCCGGGGTCCCGGCACCGGGGAGCTGTTTTTT.

This clonotype appeared a few times. The rearrangement joins TRBV7-6 to TRBJ2-7; the D gene could be TRBD1 or TRBD2 (5 bases each). The CDR3 is 14 amino acids. Germline V lookup: CDR1 SGHVS, CDR2 FNYEAQ. Trimming stripped 3 bases from V and 4 bases from J, with 13 bases between. The CDR3 sequence is CASSFSGPGYEQYF. Here the CDR3 DNA reads TGTGCCAGCAGCTTCAGCGGCCCAGGGTACGAGCAGTACTTC.

This clonotype was found a few times. The gene calls are TRBV5-1 and TRBJ2-7; tentative D call: TRBD1 (6 bases). Trimming took 4 bases from V and 3 from J, leaving 17 bases between them. Per the germline V gene, CDR1 is SGHRS and CDR2 is YFSETQ. The CDR3 is 15 residues long. Here the CDR3 DNA reads TGCGCCAGCAGCCGTATAGGGGGTCAAGTCTACGAGCAGTACTTC. This encodes CASSRIGGQVYEQYF.

V and J are TRBV29-1 and TRBJ1-2, with 9 positions matching TRBD1. Trimming took 7 bases from V and 3 from J; bases not matched to a gene: 9. The CDR3 is made up of 14 amino acids. The V gene's germline CDR1 is SQVTM and CDR2 ANQGSEA. In DNA form, the CDR3 reads TGCAGCGCCCTAAGGACAGGGGCGGACTATGGCTACACCTTC. This gives the protein CSALRTGADYGYTF.

This clonotype was observed a handful of times. CDR3 loop: CAWSWTSWDEQYF. DNA of the CDR3: TGTGCCTGGAGTTGGACTAGCTGGGACGAGCAGTACTTC. The genes are TRBV30 and TRBJ2-7; 8 bases align to TRBD2. This CDR3 has 13 amino acids. The ends lost 2 bases at V and 5 bases at J; junction bases unmatched: 5. Per the germline V gene, CDR1 is GTSNPN and CDR2 is SVGIG (reference sequence).

This clonotype was counted a few times. This chain joins TRBV4-3 and TRBJ2-1; D possibly corresponds to TRBD2 (7 bases). The length of the CDR3 is 21 residues. Germline V gene sequence: CDR1 LGHNA, CDR2 YSLEER. V dropped 0 bases and J dropped 0 bases, with 24 bases sitting between them. CDR3 DNA sequence: TGCGCCAGCAGCCAAGATAGCGTAGGGGGAGCGGGGATGGGCTCCTACAATGAGCAGTTCTTC. Translation gives CASSQDSVGGAGMGSYNEQFF.

This clonotype was detected a few times. The chain is built from TRBV9 and TRBJ2-3, with no clear D. Germline V gene sequence: CDR1 SGDLS, CDR2 YYNGEE. The ends were cut back, 3 bases at V and 6 bases at J, with 14 bases in the middle. The CDR3 covers 14 residues. CDR3: CASSAPNQVDTQYF. The CDR3 DNA sequence: TGTGCCAGCAGCGCCCCAAATCAGGTGGATACGCAGTATTTT. The variable domain in full, completed from reference TRBV9 and TRBJ2-3, reads DSGVTQTPKHLITATGQRVTLRCSPRSGDLSVYWYQQSLDQGLQFLIQYYNGEERAKGNILERFSAQQFPDLHSELNLSSLELGDSALYFCASSAPNQVDTQYFGPGTRLTVL.

This chain connects TRBV5-6 to TRBJ2-2; no reliable D call. Germline V CDR1 and CDR2: SGHDT, YYEEEE. Trimming removed 4 bases at V and 1 base at J, with 11 bases between. The CDR3 consists of 15 residues. The CDR3 region has the DNA TGTGCCAGCAGCGTACTACAGAGGAACACCGGGGAGCTGTTTTTT. Translated: CASSVLQRNTGELFF.

Points on this clonotype: At one of its ends the junction is not consistent with the germline gene, which may arise from a read error. The chain employs TRBV25-1 and TRBJ2-4; possible D gene TRBD2, 5 bases. The DNA end favors TRBJ2-7, so the J call may be wrong. Germline values: CDR1 MGHDK, CDR2 SYGVNS. The length of the CDR3 is 14 residues. As DNA, the CDR3 is TGTGCCAACAGTGTGGATCGGGATCCCTACGAGCAGTACTTC. Its protein is CANSVDRDPYEQYF.

This clonotype has more than one count but fewer than ten. The gene calls are TRBV5-1 and TRBJ1-1, with D unclear. Germline loops: CDR1 SGHRS, CDR2 YFSETQ. The CDR3 is 14 residues long. Trimming took off 0 bases at V and 4 bases at J, with 10 bases between the two ends. CDR3 nucleotides: TGCGCCAGCAGCTTGGCAGCAGGAGTCACTGAAGCTTTCTTT. Protein sequence: CASSLAAGVTEAFF. The entire variable domain, with the rest obtained from reference TRBV5-1 and TRBJ1-1, is as follows: KAGVTQTPRYLIKTRGQQVTLSCSPISGHRSVSWYQQTPGQGLQFLFEYFSETQRNKGNFPGRFSGRQFSNSRSEMNVSTLELGDSALYLCASSLAAGVTEAFFGQGTRLTVV.

The gene calls are TRBV6-1 and TRBJ1-4; D possibly corresponds to TRBD1 (6 bases). Trimming took 4 bases from V and 8 from J, leaving 8 bases between them. The CDR3 is made up of 12 amino acids. Germline CDR1 and CDR2: MNHNS and SASEGT. The CDR3 spells CASSAQGEKLFF. For the CDR3, the DNA is TGTGCCAGCAGTGCCCAGGGGGAAAAACTGTTTTTT.

The chain joins TRBV13 to TRBJ1-1; a possible D gene is TRBD1 (6 bases). The V and J ends lost 5 bases and 1 base respectively, with 14 bases between them. CDR3 length: 15 amino acids. Germline-derived CDR1 and CDR2 are PRHDT and FYEKMQ (reference sequence). Here the CDR3 DNA reads TGTGCCAGCAGCACTGGTCGGGGGCCGAACACTGAAGCTTTCTTT. This translates into CASSTGRGPNTEAFF. The whole variable domain, remainder taken from reference TRBV13 and TRBJ1-1, is AAGVIQSPRHLIKEKRETATLKCYPIPRHDTVYWYQQGPGQDPQFLISFYEKMQSDKGSIPDRFSAQQFSDYHSELNMSSLELGDSALYFCASSTGRGPNTEAFFGQGTRLTVV.

The chain is built from TRBV29-1 and TRBJ2-5; D might be TRBD2 (5 bases). V lost 7 bases, J lost 4 bases, and 10 bases lay in between. The CDR3 loop spans 11 amino acids. The germline gives CDR1 SQVTM, CDR2 ANQGSEA. The CDR3 spells CSDLEGETQYF. The CDR3 DNA follows: TGCAGCGACTTAGAGGGAGAGACCCAGTACTTC.

The rearrangement joins TRBV28 to TRBJ1-2; TRBD1 aligns across 8 bases. The CDR3 runs to 14 residues. V lost 7 bases, J lost 4 bases, and 8 bases stayed unmatched. Germline-derived CDR1 and CDR2 are MDHEN and SYDVKM. The CDR3 DNA sequence: TGTGCCAGCACAGGGGGCACATATGGCTATGGCTACACCTTC. The encoded protein is CASTGGTYGYGYTF.

The chain joins TRBV20-1 to TRBJ2-3, with TRBD1 matching 10 bases. Per germline, CDR1 DFQATT and CDR2 SNEGSKA (reference sequence). V was pared by 4 bases and J by 8 bases, with 12 bases of the junction left unmatched. The CDR3 extends over 15 amino acids. This CDR3 reads CSATGDRGGQGTQYF. The CDR3 DNA follows: TGCAGTGCTACCGGGGACAGGGGCGGACAAGGTACGCAGTATTTT.

There are many counts of this clonotype. With a much larger clone just one base away, this may be a read error. The chain has TRBV12-3 or TRBV12-4 and TRBJ1-2, with 7 bases that match TRBD1. The CDR3 length is 13 residues. With 6 bases clipped from V and 2 bases from J, the junction kept 3 bases outside the gene matches. The chain's CDR3 is CASRPGQNYGYTF. CDR3 DNA: TGTGCCAGCAGGCCGGGACAGAACTATGGCTACACCTTC.

This clonotype was observed a few times. The V call is TRBV27, the J call TRBJ1-2, with D perhaps matching TRBD1 (6 bases). The CDR3 has 13 residues. Trimming stripped 6 bases from V and 4 bases from J, with 12 bases between. The V gene's germline CDR1 is MNHEY and CDR2 SMNVEV (reference sequence). The CDR3 here is CASRPQGLYGYTF. The CDR3, as DNA: TGTGCCAGCAGACCACAGGGACTCTATGGCTACACCTTC.